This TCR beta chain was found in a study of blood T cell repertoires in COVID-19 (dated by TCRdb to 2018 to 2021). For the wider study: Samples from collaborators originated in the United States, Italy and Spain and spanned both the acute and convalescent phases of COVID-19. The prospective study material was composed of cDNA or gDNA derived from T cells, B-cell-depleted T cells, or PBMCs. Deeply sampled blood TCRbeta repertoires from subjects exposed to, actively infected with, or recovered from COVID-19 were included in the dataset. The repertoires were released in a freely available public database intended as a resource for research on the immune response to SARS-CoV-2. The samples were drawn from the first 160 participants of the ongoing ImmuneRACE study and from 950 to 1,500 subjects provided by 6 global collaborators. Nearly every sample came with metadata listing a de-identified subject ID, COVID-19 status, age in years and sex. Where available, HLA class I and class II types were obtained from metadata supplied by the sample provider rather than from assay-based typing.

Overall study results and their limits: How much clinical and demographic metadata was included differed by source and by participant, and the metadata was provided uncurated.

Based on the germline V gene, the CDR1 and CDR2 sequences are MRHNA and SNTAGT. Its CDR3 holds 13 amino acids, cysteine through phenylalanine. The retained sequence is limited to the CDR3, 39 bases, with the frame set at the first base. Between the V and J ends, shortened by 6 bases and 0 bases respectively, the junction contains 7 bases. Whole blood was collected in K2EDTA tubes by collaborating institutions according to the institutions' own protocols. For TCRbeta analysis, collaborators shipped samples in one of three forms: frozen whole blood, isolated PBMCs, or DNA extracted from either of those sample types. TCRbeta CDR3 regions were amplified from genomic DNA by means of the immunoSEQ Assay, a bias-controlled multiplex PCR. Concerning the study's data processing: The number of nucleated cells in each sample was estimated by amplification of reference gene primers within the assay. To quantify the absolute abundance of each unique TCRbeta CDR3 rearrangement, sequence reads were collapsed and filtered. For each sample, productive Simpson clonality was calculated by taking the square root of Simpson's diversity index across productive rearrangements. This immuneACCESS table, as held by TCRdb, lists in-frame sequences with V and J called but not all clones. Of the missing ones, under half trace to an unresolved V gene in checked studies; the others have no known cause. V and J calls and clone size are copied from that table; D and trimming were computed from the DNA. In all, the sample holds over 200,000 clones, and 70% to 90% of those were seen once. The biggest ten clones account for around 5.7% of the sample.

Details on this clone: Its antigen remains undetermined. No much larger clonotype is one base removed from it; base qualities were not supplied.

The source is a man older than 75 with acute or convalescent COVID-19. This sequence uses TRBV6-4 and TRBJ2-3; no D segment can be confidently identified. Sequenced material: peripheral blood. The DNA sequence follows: TGTGCCAGCAGAGACCCTAGCACAGATACGCAGTATTTT. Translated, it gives CASRDPSTDTQYF.